The T cell receptor (beta chain) under discussion was sequenced for a study of tumor-infiltrating lymphocytes in primary liver carcinoma. Background on the study: Tissue type made little difference to sample yields of roughly 3.65 to 7.13 million productive TCRbeta reads.

About this clonotype: Its antigen is unknown.

The CDR3 has 12 amino acids. With 4 bases removed from V and 2 bases from J, the gap between germline ends came to 5 bases. Looked up from germline, CDR1 is SGHNT and CDR2 is YYREEE (reference sequence). The source of the blood RNA was unsorted whole blood, and germline DNA was extracted as well. A constant-region primer primed TCR beta cDNA synthesis from about 530 ng of total RNA. A slightly modified ARM-PCR protocol with three nested multiplex PCR rounds produced these TCR beta libraries. The first two PCR rounds used TRBV1-TRBV30 forward primers with a C-beta reverse primer, 9 to 10 cycles each. One entry per CDR3 protein results from TCRdb running MiXCR on the multiplex PCR reads. The data contain about 310,000 distinct CDR3 sequences, about 62% of them singletons. Findings and limits, study-wide: Between tumor regions, pairs overlapped more than tumor-adjacent and tumor-blood pairs did.

Sample: peripheral blood. This receptor was obtained from a man aged 35 to 55 with primary liver carcinoma and hepatitis B virus infection. The rearrangement joins TRBV5-4 to TRBJ2-3; D is ambiguous. The chain's CDR3 is CASSTYTDTQYF. The CDR3 DNA follows: TGTGCCAGCAGCACCTACACAGATACGCAGTATTTT.